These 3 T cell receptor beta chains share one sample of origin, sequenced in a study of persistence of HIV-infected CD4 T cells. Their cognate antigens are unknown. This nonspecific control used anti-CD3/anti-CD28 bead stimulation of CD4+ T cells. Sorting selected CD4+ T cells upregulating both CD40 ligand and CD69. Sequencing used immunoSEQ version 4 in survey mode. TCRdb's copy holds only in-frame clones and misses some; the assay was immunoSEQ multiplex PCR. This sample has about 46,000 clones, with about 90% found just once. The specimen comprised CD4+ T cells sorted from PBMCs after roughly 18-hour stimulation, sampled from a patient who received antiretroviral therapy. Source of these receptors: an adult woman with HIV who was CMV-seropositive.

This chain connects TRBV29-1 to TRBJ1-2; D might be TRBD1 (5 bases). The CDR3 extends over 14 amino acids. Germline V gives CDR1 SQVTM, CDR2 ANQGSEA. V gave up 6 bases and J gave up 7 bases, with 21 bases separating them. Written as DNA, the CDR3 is TGCAGCGTGGTACCCCAGGGTGGGTATAGTGGCTACACCTTC. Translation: CSVVPQGGYSGYTF.

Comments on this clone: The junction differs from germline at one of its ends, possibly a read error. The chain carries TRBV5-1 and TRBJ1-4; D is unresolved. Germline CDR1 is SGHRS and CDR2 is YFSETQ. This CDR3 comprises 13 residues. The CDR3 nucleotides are TGCGCCGGCAGCTATTCAACTAATGAAAAACTGTTTTTT. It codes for CAGSYSTNEKLFF.

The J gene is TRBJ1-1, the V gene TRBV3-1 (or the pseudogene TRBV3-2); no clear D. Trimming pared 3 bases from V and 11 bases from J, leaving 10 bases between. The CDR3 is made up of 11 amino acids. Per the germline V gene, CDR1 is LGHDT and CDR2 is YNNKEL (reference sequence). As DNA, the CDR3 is TGTGCCAGCAGCCAGGGTTCGGTGGCTTTCTTT. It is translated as CASSQGSVAFF.